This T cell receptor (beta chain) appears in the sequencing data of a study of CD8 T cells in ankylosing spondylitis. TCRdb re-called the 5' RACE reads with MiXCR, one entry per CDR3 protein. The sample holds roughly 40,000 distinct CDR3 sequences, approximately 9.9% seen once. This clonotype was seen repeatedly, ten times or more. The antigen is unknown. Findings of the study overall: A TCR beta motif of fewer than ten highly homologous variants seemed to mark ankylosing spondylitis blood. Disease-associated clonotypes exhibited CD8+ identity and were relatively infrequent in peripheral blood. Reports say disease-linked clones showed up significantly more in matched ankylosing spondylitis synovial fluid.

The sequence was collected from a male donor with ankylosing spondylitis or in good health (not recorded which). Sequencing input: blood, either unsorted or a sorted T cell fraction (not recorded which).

CDR3: CASSPRPGGAVIEQFF. The CDR3 region has the DNA TGTGCCAGCAGCCCCCGCCCAGGGGGGGCGGTTATTGAGCAGTTCTTC. The genes are TRBV6-1 and TRBJ2-1; D possibly matches TRBD1 or TRBD2 (7 bases each). CDR3 length: 16 amino acids. V was pared by 6 bases and J by 9 bases, with 24 bases between. Germline V CDR1 and CDR2: MNHNS, SASEGT.